This entry lists 17 T cell receptor beta chains sequenced from one sample in a study of blood T cell repertoires in COVID-19. Sequenced by immunoSEQ multiplex PCR; TCRdb stores in-frame clones only, minus some. The data contain hundreds of thousands of clones, 70% to 90% of them singletons. Sequencing input: PBMCs or T cells enriched from blood (not recorded which). The receptors come from a middle-aged woman who had recovered from COVID-19.

The chain combines TRBV7-2 with TRBJ2-3, with 8 bases aligning to TRBD2. This CDR3 has 15 residues. With V trimmed by 3 bases and J by 4 bases, 6 bases remained unmatched. Germline V gene lookup returns CDR1 SGHTA and CDR2 FQGNSA. The CDR3: CASSFEAGEADTQYF. CDR3 coding DNA: TGTGCCAGCAGCTTTGAAGCGGGGGAGGCAGATACGCAGTATTTT.

V is TRBV28 and J is TRBJ2-5, with a possible D match to TRBD2 (6 bases). This CDR3 spans 14 amino acids. V lost 3 bases and J 5 bases, leaving 13 bases between the germline ends. Germline CDR1 reads MDHEN; CDR2 reads SYDVKM. The CDR3 DNA follows: TGTGCCAGCAGTTTGGGGGGACCCCGGGAGACCCAGTACTTC. This translates into CASSLGGPRETQYF.

The chain carries TRBV27 and TRBJ2-6; D is uncertain. V gave up 5 bases and J gave up 4 bases, with 15 bases separating them. The CDR3 extends over 16 amino acids. CDR1 and CDR2 (germline): MNHEY, SMNVEV (reference sequence). The CDR3 sequence is CASSRSYLSGANVLTF. In nucleotides, the CDR3 is TGTGCCAGCAGTCGATCCTATCTTTCCGGGGCCAACGTCCTGACTTTC. The full variable domain, with the rest looked up from reference TRBV27 and TRBJ2-6, is EAQVTQNPRYLITVTGKKLTVTCSQNMNHEYMSWYRQDPGLGLRQIYYSMNVEVTDKGDVPEGYKVSRKEKRNFPLILESPSPNQTSLYFCASSRSYLSGANVLTFGAGSRLTVL.

The genes are TRBV7-9 and TRBJ2-1, with TRBD2 identical over 9 bases. CDR1 is SEHNR, CDR2 FQNEAQ, per germline (reference sequence). The junction had 3 bases not matched to a gene; V was cut back by 5 bases and J by 7 bases. The CDR3 extends over 13 amino acids. DNA for the CDR3: TGTGCCAGCAGCAAGGGACTAGCTAATGAGCAGTTCTTC. Translation gives CASSKGLANEQFF. The whole variable domain, filled in from reference TRBV7-9 and TRBJ2-1, reads DTGVSQNPRHKITKRGQNVTFRCDPISEHNRLYWYRQTLGQGPEFLTYFQNEAQLEKSRLLSDRFSAERPKGSFSTLEIQRTEQGDSAMYLCASSKGLANEQFFGPGTRLTVL.

The chain is built from TRBV3-1 (or the pseudogene TRBV3-2) and TRBJ1-5, with TRBD1 as a possible D gene (6 bases). Germline CDR1 is LGHDT and CDR2 is YNNKEL (reference sequence). The V and J ends lost 0 bases and 6 bases respectively, with 15 bases between them. The CDR3 consists of 16 residues. For the CDR3, the DNA is TGTGCCAGCAGCCAAGAGGCAGGGGTTGTCCCTCAGCCCCAGCATTTT. It encodes CASSQEAGVVPQPQHF.

The chain couples TRBV9 to TRBJ2-2; 9 positions match TRBD2. The CDR3 runs 16 residues. Germline-derived CDR1 and CDR2 are SGDLS and YYNGEE. With V trimmed by 3 bases and J by 0 bases, 3 bases remained unmatched. The CDR3 DNA reads as TGTGCCAGCAGCGCTTCTAGCGGGGCGAACACCGGGGAGCTGTTTTTT. Translation: CASSASSGANTGELFF.

The chain is built from TRBV28 and TRBJ1-2, with D possibly being TRBD1 (5 bases). CDR3 length equals 13 residues. Germline CDR1 is MDHEN and CDR2 is SYDVKM. V lost 4 bases, J lost 5 bases, and 11 bases lay in between. The CDR3 spells CASSSFKGYGYTF. CDR3 sequence (DNA): TGTGCCAGCAGTTCCTTCAAGGGGTATGGCTACACCTTC.

The gene calls are TRBV28 and TRBJ1-1; 7 positions agree with TRBD1. The CDR3 is 15 residues long. Germline V gene data show CDR1 as MDHEN and CDR2 as SYDVKM. V was clipped by 3 bases and J by 7 bases; unmatched bases: 11. The CDR3 protein is CASSLDSPRGREAFF. The DNA for the CDR3 is TGTGCCAGCAGTTTGGACAGCCCGAGGGGGCGTGAAGCTTTCTTT.

The genes are TRBV5-1 and TRBJ2-4, with D unresolved. The CDR3 runs to 15 residues. Deletions cut 0 bases from V and 0 bases from J, with 7 bases between. Germline CDR1 reads SGHRS; CDR2 reads YFSETQ. CDR3 sequence: CASSLGELAKNIQYF. In DNA form, the CDR3 reads TGCGCCAGCAGCTTGGGAGAGTTAGCCAAAAACATTCAGTACTTC.

This chain connects TRBV28 to TRBJ2-1; a possible D gene is TRBD2 (6 bases). CDR3 length equals 17 residues. V lost 4 bases, J lost 0 bases, and 16 bases lay in between. The germline CDR1 and CDR2 sequences are MDHEN and SYDVKM. The CDR3 DNA reads as TGTGCCAGCAGTTCACCCCCGACTAGGAGCTCCTACAATGAGCAGTTCTTC. The encoded protein is CASSSPPTRSSYNEQFF.

The chain links TRBV30 to TRBJ1-3, with unresolved D. There are 14 residues in the CDR3. The germline V gene has CDR1 GTSNPN and CDR2 SVGIG (reference sequence). V was pared by 2 bases and J by 0 bases, with 8 bases between. The CDR3 here is CAWSRVSSGNTIYF. CDR3 bases: TGTGCCTGGAGTCGGGTCAGCTCTGGAAACACCATATATTTT.

The CDR3 region has the DNA TGCGCCAGCAGCCAAGGCCGGGACAGGTACTACAATGAGCAGTTCTTC. The encoded protein is CASSQGRDRYYNEQFF. The gene calls are TRBV4-3 and TRBJ2-1; 8 bases map to TRBD1. The V and J ends lost 1 base and 3 bases, in that order; junction bases with no gene match: 5. This CDR3 has 16 residues. CDR1 LGHNA and CDR2 YSLEER come from the germline V gene.

The V call is TRBV19, the J call TRBJ2-3; D is undetermined. Germline-derived CDR1 and CDR2 are LNHDA and SQIVND (reference sequence). Trimming left V 10 bases short and J 0 bases short, with 20 bases between. CDR3 length equals 16 residues. The CDR3 nucleotides read TGTGCCACCACTCCCCTTTACCAAGCTAGCACAGATACGCAGTATTTT. Protein: CATTPLYQASTDTQYF. The entire variable domain, with the rest obtained from reference TRBV19 and TRBJ2-3, is as follows: DGGITQSPKYLFRKEGQNVTLSCEQNLNHDAMYWYRQDPGQGLRLIYYSQIVNDFQKGDIAEGYSVSREKKESFPLTVTSAQKNPTAFYLCATTPLYQASTDTQYFGPGTRLTVL.

The chain couples TRBV9 to TRBJ2-1, with D possibly being TRBD1 (6 bases). Germline V gene data show CDR1 as SGDLS and CDR2 as YYNGEE. This CDR3 region has 14 residues. V was pared by 6 bases and J by 6 bases, with 16 bases between. The chain's CDR3 is CASTPGAILNEQFF. The CDR3, as DNA: TGTGCCAGCACCCCAGGGGCAATTCTCAATGAGCAGTTCTTC. Looking up the rest from reference TRBV9 and TRBJ2-1 gives the full variable domain: DSGVTQTPKHLITATGQRVTLRCSPRSGDLSVYWYQQSLDQGLQFLIQYYNGEERAKGNILERFSAQQFPDLHSELNLSSLELGDSALYFCASTPGAILNEQFFGPGTRLTVL.

CDR3 sequence (DNA): TGTGCCAGCACTCCCGGAAACACCATATATTTT. Protein product: CASTPGNTIYF. This chain links TRBV28 with TRBJ1-3; D is unresolved. The CDR3 contains 11 residues. Germline V lookup: CDR1 MDHEN, CDR2 SYDVKM. With 7 bases removed from V and 4 bases from J, the gap between germline ends came to 5 bases.

The J gene is TRBJ2-2, the V gene TRBV6-5, with D possibly matching TRBD1 (6 bases). V shed 2 bases and J shed 6 bases, with 16 bases lying between them. In germline, CDR1 is MNHEY, CDR2 SVGAGI. The CDR3 loop spans 16 amino acids. Here the CDR3 DNA reads TGTGCCAGCAGTTACATCCTCCACAGGGTGCCCGGGGAGCTGTTTTTT. It yields the protein CASSYILHRVPGELFF.

This clone was counted between two and nine times. The V and J genes are TRBV9 and TRBJ2-3; unclear D gene. CDR1 is SGDLS, CDR2 YYNGEE, per germline. V was pared by 1 base and J by 5 bases, with 8 bases between. This CDR3 has 13 amino acids. The CDR3 coding sequence is TGTGCCAGCAGCGTACTTTCAGAAGATACGCAGTATTTT. Encoded protein: CASSVLSEDTQYF. The full variable domain, its missing parts supplied by reference TRBV9 and TRBJ2-3, is DSGVTQTPKHLITATGQRVTLRCSPRSGDLSVYWYQQSLDQGLQFLIQYYNGEERAKGNILERFSAQQFPDLHSELNLSSLELGDSALYFCASSVLSEDTQYFGPGTRLTVL.